These 5 T cell receptor beta chains came from one sample sequenced in a study of blood T cells in healthy people across ages. It was with a sample-barcoded 5' primer and a J-beta primer mix that a second PCR of roughly 7 to 12 cycles was run. Using its own MiXCR run on the 5' RACE reads, TCRdb lists one record per CDR3 protein. The sample records about 1.4 million distinct CDR3 sequences, 45% to 70% being singletons. Specimen: blood. The source of these receptors is a man younger than 35 in good health.

The chain carries TRBV20-1 and TRBJ2-7; 8 positions match TRBD1. The CDR3 sequence is 15 residues long. Germline CDR1 reads DFQATT; CDR2 reads SNEGSKA (reference sequence). The V segment lost 2 bases and the J segment 0 bases; nucleotides outside the gene matches: 6. The CDR3 loop reads CSARILGQVSYEQYF. The CDR3 DNA reads as TGCAGTGCTAGAATTTTGGGACAGGTCTCCTACGAGCAGTACTTC.

This chain uses TRBV12-3 or TRBV12-4 with TRBJ1-1; the D gene is possibly TRBD1 (5 bases). V lost 3 bases to trimming and J lost 4 bases, with 12 bases between them. This CDR3 is built from 14 residues. Here the CDR3 reads CASSFGGMGTEAFF. The DNA for the CDR3 is TGTGCCAGCAGTTTCGGGGGAATGGGCACTGAAGCTTTCTTT.

The rearrangement links TRBV27 to TRBJ2-4; a weak D match, TRBD1 (5 bases). The better agreement between TRBJ2-7 and the DNA end casts doubt on the J call. Germline V gives CDR1 MNHEY, CDR2 SMNVEV (reference sequence). The CDR3 runs to 13 residues. Here the CDR3 reads CASSDTGADEQYF. The CDR3 DNA reads TGTGCCAGCAGTGATACAGGTGCTGACGAGCAGTACTTC.

The CDR3 reads CASSLGLAEPNEQYF. The CDR3 DNA reads as TGCGCCAGCAGCTTGGGCCTTGCGGAGCCGAACGAGCAGTACTTC. V gene TRBV5-1 combines with J gene TRBJ2-7; D is undetermined. Germline V gene sequence: CDR1 SGHRS, CDR2 YFSETQ. V lost 0 bases and J lost 5, with 15 bases in between. The CDR3 is 15 amino acids.

The J gene is TRBJ2-1, the V gene TRBV9; no definite D call. Trimming cost V 0 bases and J 7 bases, with 11 bases left between them. The CDR3 totals 14 residues. The germline V gene encodes CDR1 SGDLS and CDR2 YYNGEE. In nucleotides, the CDR3 is TGTGCCAGCAGCGTAGGAATGGGTTTGAATGAGCAGTTCTTC. It specifies CASSVGMGLNEQFF.